These 23 T cell receptor beta chains share one sample of origin, sequenced in a study of blood T cells in healthy people across ages (dated by TCRdb to the mid-2010s). Libraries were constructed by 5' RACE. The instrument given in TCRdb is Illumina HiSeq 2500. The second PCR ran for about 6 to 12 cycles and used a J-beta primer mix along with a sample-barcoded 5' primer. Clones were called with MiXCR by TCRdb after fastp trimmed the public reads at Q25, and only in-frame beta chains were retained. Each entry merges the rows of one CDR3 protein and shows their most common DNA and genes. This sample holds roughly 1,500,000 distinct CDR3 sequences; around 35% were observed only once. The ten largest clonotypes hold about 11% of the sample. Sequencing was performed on blood. The source of these receptors is a woman in her 30s in good health.

This clonotype was detected a few times. This rearrangement joins TRBV20-1 to TRBJ2-3, with 8 nucleotides matching TRBD2. With 0 bases clipped from V and 4 bases from J, the junction kept 6 bases outside the gene matches. The CDR3 totals 15 residues. Germline lookup yields CDR1 DFQATT and CDR2 SNEGSKA (reference sequence). The DNA of the CDR3 is TGCAGTGCTAGAGATCCGGCGGGAGGTGCAGATACGCAGTATTTT. Translating it yields CSARDPAGGADTQYF.

Comments on this clonotype: Sequence at one end of the junction differs from germline and may be a read error. The gene calls are TRBV7-9 and TRBJ2-7; D is perhaps TRBD1 (6 bases). The CDR3 is 14 residues long. Germline V gene sequence: CDR1 SEHNR, CDR2 FQNEAQ (reference sequence). The CDR3 region has the DNA TGTGCCATCAGCTTTTCTAGGACAGCTTACGAGCAGTACTTC. Translation gives CAISFSRTAYEQYF.

This clonotype appeared a few times. The V gene is TRBV28, the J gene TRBJ1-5, with a possible D match to TRBD1 (5 bases). Trimming stripped 3 bases from V and 2 bases from J, with 8 bases between. The CDR3 contains 14 residues. Germline CDR1 and CDR2: MDHEN and SYDVKM. CDR3 DNA sequence: TGTGCCAGCAGTTTCAAAGGGGGCAATCAGCCCCAGCATTTT. Translating it yields CASSFKGGNQPQHF.

The V and J genes are TRBV7-9 and TRBJ2-3, with 12 bases fitting TRBD2. CDR3 length equals 19 residues. V shed 5 bases, J shed 1 base, and the junction held 13 bases outside the gene matches. Germline V gives CDR1 SEHNR, CDR2 FQNEAQ (reference sequence). The CDR3 sequence is CASSLASASGGAGTDTQYF. The CDR3 DNA reads as TGTGCCAGCAGCCTCGCGAGTGCTAGCGGGGGGGCCGGCACAGATACGCAGTATTTT.

As regards this clonotype: A much larger clone differs by one base, so this may be a read error. V and J are TRBV20-1 and TRBJ2-5; TRBD1 matches at 11 bases. Germline CDR1 is DFQATT and CDR2 is SNEGSKA (reference sequence). With 4 bases clipped from V and 7 bases from J, the junction kept 11 bases outside the gene matches. CDR3 length: 15 residues. The CDR3 region has the DNA TGCAGTGCTACTACGGACAGGGGGCTGAAAGGGACCCAGTACTTC. Its translation: CSATTDRGLKGTQYF.

This clonotype was observed once. The rearrangement joins TRBV15 to TRBJ2-7; TRBD2 might be the D (5 bases). Trimming took 0 bases from V and 0 from J, leaving 9 bases between them. The CDR3 covers 15 residues. Germline lookup yields CDR1 LNHNV and CDR2 YYDKDF (reference sequence). In DNA form, the CDR3 reads TGTGCCACCAGCAGAGAATGGAGGTCCTCCTACGAGCAGTACTTC. Its translation is CATSREWRSSYEQYF.

In regard to this clonotype: One junction end does not reproduce the germline sequence, and a read error may be involved. The chain links TRBV6-4 to TRBJ1-2; TRBD1 matches 7 bases. From germline, CDR1 is MRHNA and CDR2 SNTAGT. This CDR3 contains 15 residues. This CDR3 reads CASSESGQFGYDYTF. The CDR3 DNA follows: TGTGCCAGCAGTGAGTCGGGACAGTTCGGCTATGACTACACCTTC.

This clonotype was seen only a few times. The chain employs TRBV7-9 and TRBJ2-7, with D perhaps matching TRBD1 or TRBD2 (5 bases each). The germline CDR1 and CDR2 sequences are SEHNR and FQNEAQ (reference sequence). This CDR3 region has 17 residues. V shed 0 bases and J shed 3 bases, with 18 bases lying between them. The CDR3 coding sequence is TGTGCCAGCAGCTTAGCCCGCGAGGGACCTGTAGTCTACGAGCAGTACTTC. Its translation is CASSLAREGPVVYEQYF.

This clonotype has only a few counts. This chain joins TRBV12-3 or TRBV12-4 and TRBJ2-1; a possible D gene is TRBD2 (5 bases). The CDR3 is 13 amino acids. V was clipped by 4 bases and J by 9 bases, with 13 bases between them. CDR3: CASSYGLSLEQFF. Written as DNA, the CDR3 is TGTGCCAGCAGTTACGGACTGTCGCTTGAGCAGTTCTTC.

The chain is built from TRBV29-1 and TRBJ2-3; 9 nucleotides agree with TRBD1. CDR1 is SQVTM, CDR2 ANQGSEA, per germline. The CDR3 length is 14 residues. CDR3: CGAPDRGNTDTQYF. For the CDR3, the DNA is TGCGGCGCCCCGGACAGGGGAAACACAGATACGCAGTATTTT.

CDR3: CAIGPGGTDTQYF. In DNA, the CDR3 is TGTGCCATCGGTCCCGGGGGCACAGATACGCAGTATTTT. The rearrangement uses TRBV10-3 and TRBJ2-3; D is perhaps TRBD2 (5 bases). Germline CDR1 ENHRY, CDR2 SYGVKD. Between the trimmed V and J ends, which lost 8 bases and 1 base, there was a span of 10 bases. The CDR3 loop spans 13 amino acids.

The J gene is TRBJ2-5, the V gene TRBV3-1; TRBD2 aligns across 11 bases. The J call may be in error: the DNA end matches TRBJ2-7 better. Germline V CDR1 and CDR2: LGHDT, YNNKEL (reference sequence). The CDR3 spans 14 residues. CDR3 loop: CASSQDLAGGEQYF. In DNA, the CDR3 is TGTGCCAGCAGCCAGGACCTAGCGGGAGGCGAGCAGTACTTC.

This clonotype showed up just a few times. The V gene is TRBV7-2, the J gene TRBJ2-1; 8 bases map to TRBD2. The CDR3 is made up of 20 amino acids. Germline V lookup: CDR1 SGHTA, CDR2 FQGNSA. V gave up 4 bases and J gave up 0 bases; unmatched junction bases: 17. CDR3 loop: CASSSRLATYVVSSYNEQFF. The CDR3 DNA sequence: TGTGCCAGCAGCTCCCGACTAGCGACCTACGTTGTGAGCTCCTACAATGAGCAGTTCTTC.

CDR3 amino acids: CASSHGNRSSYEQYF. Here the CDR3 DNA reads TGTGCCAGCAGCCACGGAAACAGGAGCTCCTACGAGCAGTACTTC. The rearrangement joins TRBV7-9 to TRBJ2-7, with D perhaps TRBD1 (5 bases). This CDR3 comprises 15 residues. V was cut by 5 bases and J by 0 bases, with 14 bases left in between. Germline CDR1 and CDR2: SEHNR and FQNEAQ (reference sequence).

This sequence joins TRBV28 and TRBJ2-7, with D possibly matching TRBD1 (5 bases). CDR1 MDHEN and CDR2 SYDVKM come from the germline V gene. V lost 8 bases to trimming and J lost 5 bases, with 22 bases between them. This CDR3 region has 15 residues. CDR3 protein: CASGPSGRAAHEQYF. As DNA, the CDR3 is TGTGCCAGCGGCCCCTCTGGCAGGGCGGCCCACGAGCAGTACTTC. The entire variable domain, with the rest obtained from reference TRBV28 and TRBJ2-7, is as follows: DVKVTQSSRYLVKRTGEKVFLECVQDMDHENMFWYRQDPGLGLRLIYFSYDVKMKEKGDIPEGYSVSREKKERFSLILESASTNQTSMYLCASGPSGRAAHEQYFGPGTRLTVT.

This clonotype was counted at least ten times. The chain employs TRBV7-8 and TRBJ2-3; 8 nucleotides agree with TRBD1. There are 13 residues in the CDR3. V trimming: 6 bases; J trimming: 3 bases; junction bases outside the gene matches: 2. Germline CDR1 is SGHVS and CDR2 is FQNEAQ. The CDR3: CASRRQGTDTQYF. The CDR3, as DNA: TGTGCCAGCAGGCGACAGGGGACAGATACGCAGTATTTT.

This clonotype was picked up a small number of times. The chain joins TRBV6-5 to TRBJ2-5, with D tentatively TRBD1 or TRBD2 (5 bases each). This CDR3 spans 14 amino acids. The V gene lost 8 bases and the J gene lost 5 bases, with 18 bases spanning the gap. Germline CDR1 is MNHEY and CDR2 is SVGAGI. CDR3 sequence: CASGRDPARETQYF. Here the CDR3 DNA reads TGTGCCAGCGGCCGGGACCCAGCTCGGGAGACCCAGTACTTC.

This clonotype appeared a single time. V gene TRBV3-1 combines with J gene TRBJ1-1; 7 bases are shared with TRBD1. The V gene end was trimmed by 4 bases and the J gene end by 0 bases; junction bases not matched to a gene: 14. The CDR3 extends over 18 amino acids. In germline, CDR1 is LGHDT, CDR2 YNNKEL (reference sequence). The CDR3 loop is CASSPTKTGLGMNTEAFF. As DNA, the CDR3 is TGTGCCAGCAGCCCAACAAAGACAGGGTTGGGAATGAACACTGAAGCTTTCTTT. Drawing the rest from reference TRBV3-1 and TRBJ1-1, the complete variable domain is DTAVSQTPKYLVTQMGNDKSIKCEQNLGHDTMYWYKQDSKKFLKIMFSYNNKELIINETVPNRFSPKSPDKAHLNLHINSLELGDSAVYFCASSPTKTGLGMNTEAFFGQGTRLTVV.

This chain connects TRBV3-1 to TRBJ1-1; D is uncertain. The CDR3 covers 15 residues. CDR1 is LGHDT, CDR2 YNNKEL, per germline (reference sequence). V lost 0 bases to trimming and J lost 0 bases, with 8 bases between them. The DNA for the CDR3 is TGTGCCAGCAGCCAAGATCAGACCGTGAACACTGAAGCTTTCTTT. Translation gives CASSQDQTVNTEAFF.

The chain recombines TRBV27 with TRBJ1-5, with a weak D call TRBD1 (5 bases). The CDR3 is 16 residues long. Germline V gives CDR1 MNHEY, CDR2 SMNVEV (reference sequence). V was clipped by 3 bases and J by 1 base, with 13 bases between them. The CDR3 protein is CASSLIGGPSNQPQHF. For the CDR3, the DNA is TGTGCCAGCAGTTTGATTGGGGGACCAAGCAATCAGCCCCAGCATTTT.

The chain is built from TRBV18 and TRBJ2-5; TRBD2 matches at 7 bases. V shed 8 bases, J shed 5 bases, and the junction held 14 bases outside the gene matches. Per the germline V gene, CDR1 is KGHSH and CDR2 is LQKENI. The CDR3 has 15 amino acids. In DNA, the CDR3 is TGTGCCAGCGACACCTCTAGCGGAGATGGGGAGACCCAGTACTTC. Its protein is CASDTSSGDGETQYF.

Concerning this clonotype itself: At one end the junction does not follow the germline gene, possibly because of a read error. This chain joins TRBV15 and TRBJ2-7; unclear D gene. Near its end, the DNA agrees better with TRBJ2-5, so the J call may be wrong. CDR3 length equals 12 residues. Germline values: CDR1 LNHNV, CDR2 YYDKDF (reference sequence). For the CDR3, the DNA is TGTACCACCAGCAGAGCCGGGGAGACCCAGTACTTC. This sequence encodes CTTSRAGETQYF.

This clonotype was seen a handful of times. The chain uses TRBV3-1 and TRBJ2-7; no clear D gene. The CDR3 length is 17 residues. The V end was cut by 0 bases, the J end by 4 bases, with 19 bases between. Germline V gene sequence: CDR1 LGHDT, CDR2 YNNKEL (reference sequence). CDR3 amino acids: CASSQDWRQQLRYEQYF. DNA for the CDR3: TGTGCCAGCAGCCAAGATTGGCGTCAACAACTACGATACGAGCAGTACTTC.